Listed here are 29 T cell receptor beta chains from one sample, sequenced in a study of blood T cell repertoires in COVID-19. Repertoires were generated with immunoSEQ multiplex PCR, while TCRdb's copy carries only in-frame clones and drops some. Here the sample spans around 60,000 clones, just under 85% being singletons. Sequencing was done on a sample of peripheral blood. The receptors originated from a man aged 65-85 years with acute or convalescent COVID-19.

In nucleotides, the CDR3 is TGTGCCAGCAGCGACTATTCCGGGACAGGGACGGAAGGCTACACCTTC. Protein product: CASSDYSGTGTEGYTF. The V gene is TRBV2, the J gene TRBJ1-2; 9 bases match TRBD1. The V segment lost 6 bases and the J segment 8 bases; nucleotides outside the gene matches: 16. Per germline, CDR1 SNHLY and CDR2 FYNNEI. CDR3 size: 16 residues.

The chain recombines TRBV10-3 with TRBJ2-7, with D possibly TRBD2 on 5 matching bases. The CDR3 runs 15 residues. Germline V gene data show CDR1 as ENHRY and CDR2 as SYGVKD. Trimming stripped 2 bases from V and 0 bases from J, with 11 bases between. CDR3 in amino acids: CAISEEGQYSYEQYF. CDR3 DNA sequence: TGTGCCATCAGTGAGGAGGGCCAATACTCCTACGAGCAGTACTTC.

In this sample, this clone turned up a few times. V gene TRBV7-2 combines with J gene TRBJ1-6, with D possibly being TRBD1 (6 bases). The germline V gene encodes CDR1 SGHTA and CDR2 FQGNSA. The CDR3 is made up of 13 amino acids. The ends were cut back, 5 bases at V and 14 bases at J, with 16 bases in the middle. CDR3 in DNA: TGTGCCAGCAGCCCTTCCGGGGGGCTGACCCTCCACTTT. Translating it yields CASSPSGGLTLHF.

A word on this clone: One junction end does not reproduce the germline sequence, and a read error may be involved. This chain uses TRBV7-7 with TRBJ2-5; 7 nucleotides match TRBD2. Germline loops: CDR1 SSHAT, CDR2 FNYEAQ (reference sequence). The CDR3 is 15 residues long. As DNA, the CDR3 is TGTGCTAGCAGCCTAGGCCCTCCGGGGGGAGAGACCCAGTACTTC. Protein product: CASSLGPPGGETQYF.

J is TRBJ2-7 and V is TRBV28, with 9 bases identical to TRBD1. CDR3 size: 13 residues. The junction had 6 bases not matched to a gene; V was cut back by 7 bases and J by 5 bases. In germline, CDR1 is MDHEN, CDR2 SYDVKM. CDR3 region: CASTPGQGHEQYF. The CDR3 DNA is TGTGCCAGCACCCCGGGACAGGGCCACGAGCAGTACTTC.

The chain carries TRBV6-5 and TRBJ2-3, with D possibly being TRBD2 (7 bases). The V gene's germline CDR1 is MNHEY and CDR2 SVGAGI. CDR3 size: 15 residues. V shed 7 bases and J shed 3 bases, with 17 bases lying between them. The CDR3 spells CASTPREGVTDTQYF. The DNA for the CDR3 is TGTGCCAGCACGCCCAGGGAGGGGGTGACAGATACGCAGTATTTT.

The chain links TRBV28 to TRBJ2-7; 8 nucleotides line up with TRBD1. The trim removed 7 bases at V and 3 bases at J, leaving 11 bases unmatched. This CDR3 spans 15 amino acids. Per the germline V gene, CDR1 is MDHEN and CDR2 is SYDVKM. CDR3 coding DNA: TGTGCCAGCACGACAGGGGTACATAGCGGCTACGAGCAGTACTTC. Protein product: CASTTGVHSGYEQYF.

The chain uses TRBV7-9 and TRBJ2-7, with 8 bases lining up with TRBD1. V trimming: 5 bases; J trimming: 2 bases; junction bases outside the gene matches: 8. The CDR3 has 15 amino acids. CDR1 is SEHNR, CDR2 FQNEAQ, per germline (reference sequence). CDR3 protein: CASSTDRVSTYEQYF. CDR3 sequence (DNA): TGTGCCAGCAGCACGGACAGGGTCTCCACCTACGAGCAGTACTTC.

This chain joins TRBV28 and TRBJ1-5; D unclear. CDR3 length equals 13 residues. The ends were cut back, 5 bases at V and 6 bases at J, with 11 bases in the middle. Per the germline V gene, CDR1 is MDHEN and CDR2 is SYDVKM. This CDR3 reads CASSTLSRQPQHF. CDR3 nucleotides: TGTGCCAGCAGTACGCTCAGTCGTCAGCCCCAGCATTTT.

The rearrangement links TRBV5-1 to TRBJ2-6; 7 bases line up with TRBD1. Per germline, CDR1 SGHRS and CDR2 YFSETQ. The CDR3 has 18 amino acids. J gave up 0 bases and V 6 bases, and 12 bases lay outside the gene matches. CDR3 protein: CASNNPWDSSSGANVLTF. The CDR3 region has the DNA TGCGCCAGCAACAATCCCTGGGACAGTAGCTCTGGGGCCAACGTCCTGACTTTC.

The rearrangement joins TRBV11-2 to TRBJ1-4; possible D gene TRBD1, 5 bases. Trimming took off 6 bases at V and 7 bases at J, with 15 bases between the two ends. The CDR3 is 14 amino acids. Germline V gene data show CDR1 as SGHAT and CDR2 as FQNNGV. The CDR3 is CASSLTGFSEKLFF. CDR3 bases: TGTGCCAGCAGTTTAACAGGTTTTAGTGAAAAACTGTTTTTT.

The CDR3 loop is CASSPGLAGRETQYF. CDR3 in DNA: TGTGCCAGCTCACCGGGACTAGCGGGGAGAGAGACCCAGTACTTC. The chain recombines TRBV18 with TRBJ2-5; 13 nucleotides match TRBD2. Unmatched junction bases numbered 2, after V lost 3 bases and J lost 4 bases. The V gene's germline CDR1 is KGHSH and CDR2 LQKENI. The CDR3 consists of 15 residues.

This chain joins TRBV24-1 and TRBJ2-5; TRBD2 matches 15 bases. The V segment lost 3 bases and the J segment 5 bases; nucleotides outside the gene matches: 3. The germline V gene has CDR1 KGHDR and CDR2 SFDVKD. CDR3 length: 16 amino acids. CDR3 amino acids: CATSDAGTSGGETQYF. CDR3 coding DNA: TGTGCCACCAGTGATGCCGGGACTAGCGGGGGGGAGACCCAGTACTTC.

This clone appeared a single time. V usage is TRBV2 and J usage is TRBJ2-2; D gene uncertain. The germline V gene has CDR1 SNHLY and CDR2 FYNNEI. The CDR3 runs to 12 residues. V was cut by 7 bases and J by 6 bases, with 9 bases left in between. In DNA form, the CDR3 reads TGTGCCAGCAAATCCATAGCCGGGGAGCTGTTTTTT. Translating it yields CASKSIAGELFF.

The genes are TRBV4-2 and TRBJ2-7, with 7 bases lining up with TRBD1. The CDR3 length is 15 residues. Per germline, CDR1 LGHNA and CDR2 YNFKEQ. Trimming removed 5 bases from V and 1 base from J; junction bases left unmatched: 8. CDR3 residues: CASSRLRDSSYEQYF. In DNA, the CDR3 is TGTGCCAGCAGCAGACTCCGGGACAGTTCCTACGAGCAGTACTTC.

The CDR3 loop is CASSLGTTLNTGELFF. CDR3 DNA sequence: TGCGCCAGCAGCCTTGGGACAACCCTAAACACCGGGGAGCTGTTTTTT. V is TRBV5-1 and J is TRBJ2-2; possibly TRBD1 for D (6 bases). V was shortened by 4 bases and J by 2 bases, with 15 bases between the two germline ends. The CDR3 extends over 16 amino acids. Germline CDR1 is SGHRS and CDR2 is YFSETQ.

J is TRBJ2-2 and V is TRBV6-1; the D is unclear. V lost 2 bases, J lost 6 bases, and 7 bases lay in between. From germline, CDR1 is MNHNS and CDR2 SASEGT. CDR3 length equals 13 residues. The CDR3, as DNA: TGTGCCAGCAGTGAAAATAGCCCCGGGGAGCTGTTTTTT. It translates to CASSENSPGELFF.

CDR3 nucleotide sequence: TGTGCCAGCAGTCCCCGGACGGGAACCTACGAGCAGTACTTC. Protein: CASSPRTGTYEQYF. The chain carries TRBV6-5 and TRBJ2-7, with D possibly TRBD2 on 5 matching bases. From germline, CDR1 is MNHEY and CDR2 SVGAGI. V was cut by 5 bases and J by 2 bases, with 13 bases left in between. CDR3 length equals 14 residues.

The chain couples TRBV3-1 (or the pseudogene TRBV3-2) to TRBJ2-1, with TRBD2 matching 8 bases. Per the germline V gene, CDR1 is LGHDT and CDR2 is YNNKEL (reference sequence). CDR3 length equals 15 residues. Trimming removed 1 base from V and 3 bases from J; junction bases left unmatched: 2. In DNA, the CDR3 is TGTGCCAGCAGCCAAGGGAGCGGGGGCTACAATGAGCAGTTCTTC. Amino acids: CASSQGSGGYNEQFF.

The V and J genes are TRBV19 and TRBJ1-6; perhaps TRBD1 as D (5 bases). This CDR3 has 15 amino acids. Germline V gene sequence: CDR1 LNHDA, CDR2 SQIVND (reference sequence). V gave up 4 bases and J gave up 1 base, with 8 bases separating them. CDR3: CASSNQGSYNSPLHF. The DNA of the CDR3 is TGTGCCAGTAGTAATCAGGGATCCTATAATTCACCCCTCCACTTT.

The chain uses TRBV28 and TRBJ2-7; no clear D. The germline V and J ends were trimmed by 1 base and 6 bases, with 7 bases remaining between them. Germline V gene lookup returns CDR1 MDHEN and CDR2 SYDVKM. The CDR3 sequence is 12 residues long. In DNA form, the CDR3 reads TGTGCCAGCAGTTTATCCCAGGTCGAGCAGTACTTC. Protein: CASSLSQVEQYF.

The chain is built from TRBV4-1 and TRBJ1-2, with D possibly TRBD1 on 6 matching bases. Germline V CDR1 and CDR2: MGHRA, YSYEKL. The CDR3 totals 15 residues. Trimming left V 4 bases short and J 8 bases short, with 20 bases between. The DNA for the CDR3 is TGCGCCAGCAGCCTCCCCCCCTATGCAGGGGAGGGCTACACCTTC. It yields the protein CASSLPPYAGEGYTF.

The V gene is TRBV14, the J gene TRBJ2-1; 7 bases agree with TRBD2. The V gene's germline CDR1 is SGHDN and CDR2 FVKESK. This CDR3 spans 15 amino acids. J was trimmed by 6 bases and V by 3 bases; bases with no gene match: 8. The CDR3: CASSHWGGLINEQFF. DNA for the CDR3: TGTGCCAGCAGCCACTGGGGGGGACTCATCAATGAGCAGTTCTTC.

This chain connects TRBV28 to TRBJ1-3, with D tentatively TRBD1 (6 bases). V was pared by 8 bases and J by 4 bases, with 15 bases between. This CDR3 region has 14 residues. The germline V gene has CDR1 MDHEN and CDR2 SYDVKM. CDR3 protein: CASHQTGHGNTIYF. In DNA form, the CDR3 reads TGTGCCAGCCACCAGACAGGTCACGGAAACACCATATATTTT.

The J gene is TRBJ2-5, the V gene TRBV27; maybe TRBD1 (5 bases). V was clipped by 4 bases and J by 1 base, with 16 bases between them. The germline gives CDR1 MNHEY, CDR2 SMNVEV (reference sequence). CDR3 length: 16 residues. The CDR3 DNA reads as TGTGCCAGCAGTTCCCCCACCCAGGGATTCCAAGAGACCCAGTACTTC. Translating gives CASSSPTQGFQETQYF.

Only one count was recorded for this clone. The J gene is TRBJ1-2, the V gene TRBV5-4; TRBD1 matches 7 bases. Unmatched junction bases numbered 6, after V lost 4 bases and J lost 3 bases. This CDR3 has 14 amino acids. Germline CDR1 SGHNT, CDR2 YYREEE (reference sequence). Here the CDR3 reads CASSRGGLDYGYTF. The CDR3 nucleotides are TGTGCCAGCAGCCGAGGGGGCTTGGACTATGGCTACACCTTC.

This chain links TRBV2 with TRBJ1-4; 9 bases are shared with TRBD1. The length of the CDR3 is 15 residues. Germline lookup yields CDR1 SNHLY and CDR2 FYNNEI. Germline trimming cut 2 bases from V and 8 bases from J; bases unmatched to any gene: 6. The CDR3 sequence is CASSETGGPGEKLFF. The CDR3 nucleotides read TGTGCCAGCAGTGAAACAGGGGGCCCGGGGGAAAAACTGTTTTTT.

The gene calls are TRBV2 and TRBJ2-7; 8 bases agree with TRBD1. The trim removed 6 bases at V and 2 bases at J, leaving 3 bases unmatched. The germline V gene has CDR1 SNHLY and CDR2 FYNNEI. The CDR3 sequence is 13 residues long. The CDR3 sequence: CASRRDRTYEQYF. In DNA form, the CDR3 reads TGTGCCAGCAGGCGGGACAGGACCTACGAGCAGTACTTC. Full variable domain (outside the CDR3, taken from reference TRBV2 and TRBJ2-7): EPEVTQTPSHQVTQMGQEVILRCVPISNHLYFYWYRQILGQKVEFLVSFYNNEISEKSEIFDDQFSVERPDGSNFTLKIRSTKLEDSAMYFCASRRDRTYEQYFGPGTRLTVT.

In its sample, this clone was seen a few times. The V and J genes are TRBV2 and TRBJ1-2, with 8 bases lining up with TRBD1. CDR3 length: 14 amino acids. The ends lost 3 bases at V and 8 bases at J; junction bases unmatched: 8. Germline V CDR1 and CDR2: SNHLY, FYNNEI. For the CDR3, the DNA is TGTGCCAGCAGTGAGGGGCTGGGACAGGAGGGCTACACCTTC. Protein: CASSEGLGQEGYTF.